This T cell receptor beta chain comes out of a study of cytomegalovirus exposure and HLA in healthy donors. Overall study findings and caveats: Later on, an analysis found that several of the most significant clusters appeared to be linked to common viral pathogens, which included parvovirus B19.

In the case of this clone: Its antigen is still unknown.

Use of 60 Vbeta and 13 Jbeta primers characterized the PCR. Some clones are missing from TCRdb's copy, which holds only in-frame ones; the method was immunoSEQ multiplex PCR. The data contain about 130,000 clones, over 60% of them seen just once; the ten biggest clones take up approximately 4.8%. The CDR3 extends over 14 amino acids. Trimming removed 4 bases from V and 7 bases from J, with 17 bases in between. From germline, CDR1 is MDHEN and CDR2 SYDVKM. The study sampled nominally healthy donors, though unrecorded immune exposures were likely. The sequenced material came from PBMCs. The origin of this receptor is a man in his sixties in good health and CMV-seropositive. The rearrangement links TRBV28 to TRBJ2-7; a possible D gene is TRBD1 (6 bases). CDR3 bases: TGTGCCAGCAGTTCGGCCGGGACAACTCGTGAGCAGTACTTC. It translates to CASSSAGTTREQYF.